One and the same sample provided the 4 T cell receptor beta chains below, sequenced in a study of blood T cell repertoires in COVID-19 (dated by TCRdb to the early 2020s). Library preparation used the immunoSEQ multiplex PCR assay. The clones in this table, taken by TCRdb from immuneACCESS, are in-frame only. Not every clone is retained; where verified, under half of the shortfall comes from an unresolved V gene, and the cause of the rest is unknown. The sample table records 210,000 or so clones; 84% of these occur just once. Of the sample, 5% to 6.5% is held by the ten largest clones. The sequencing input was peripheral blood. All receptors derive from a woman aged 70-85 years with active or convalescent COVID-19.

The chain has TRBV28 and TRBJ2-5, with unresolved D. Trimming removed 6 bases from V and 0 bases from J, with 8 bases in between. The CDR3 is 13 residues long. The germline CDR1 and CDR2 sequences are MDHEN and SYDVKM. DNA for the CDR3: TGTGCCAGCAGCCTCTCCTACCAAGAGACCCAGTACTTC. It yields the protein CASSLSYQETQYF.

The chain has TRBV7-9 and TRBJ2-1; no clear D. CDR3 length: 11 amino acids. V was clipped by 5 bases and J by 9 bases, with 8 bases between them. Germline V CDR1 and CDR2: SEHNR, FQNEAQ (reference sequence). CDR3 nucleotides: TGTGCCAGCAGCCCGCTTAGTGAGCAGTTCTTC. Its translation is CASSPLSEQFF.

The sample holds many counts of this clone. This sequence joins TRBV28 and TRBJ2-7; 7 positions agree with TRBD2. The CDR3 loop spans 14 amino acids. V lost 7 bases and J lost 4; bases outside the gene matches: 10. Germline V gene sequence: CDR1 MDHEN, CDR2 SYDVKM. The CDR3 DNA reads TGTGCCAGCATCCCCCGCGGGAGTCCTTACGAGCAGTACTTC. It is translated as CASIPRGSPYEQYF.

This clone has just one count. The chain links TRBV2 to TRBJ2-2, with 16 bases that match TRBD2. J was trimmed by 5 bases and V by 6 bases; bases with no gene match: 6. The germline V gene has CDR1 SNHLY and CDR2 FYNNEI. The CDR3 totals 17 residues. The CDR3 nucleotides read TGTGCCAGCAGGCCACCGGGACTAGCGGGAGGGACCGGGGAGCTGTTTTTT. It specifies CASRPPGLAGGTGELFF.